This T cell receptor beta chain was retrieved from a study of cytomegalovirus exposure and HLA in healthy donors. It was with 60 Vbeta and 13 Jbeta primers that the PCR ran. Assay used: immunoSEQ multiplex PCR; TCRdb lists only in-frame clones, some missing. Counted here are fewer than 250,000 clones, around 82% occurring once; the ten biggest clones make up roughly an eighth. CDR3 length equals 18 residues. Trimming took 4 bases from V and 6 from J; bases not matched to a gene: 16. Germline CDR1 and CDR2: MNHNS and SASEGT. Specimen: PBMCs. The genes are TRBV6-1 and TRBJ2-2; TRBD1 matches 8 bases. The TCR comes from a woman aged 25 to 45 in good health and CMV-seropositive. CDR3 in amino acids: CASSVPGGGGWLAGELFF. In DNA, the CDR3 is TGTGCCAGCAGTGTCCCAGGGGGCGGAGGTTGGTTGGCCGGGGAGCTGTTTTTT.